This TCR beta chain is from a study of cytomegalovirus exposure and HLA in healthy donors. Researchers ran the PCR with 60 Vbeta and 13 Jbeta primers. Only in-frame clones appear in the TCRdb table, and some are missing; sequencing was by immunoSEQ multiplex PCR. The sample yields about 210,000 clones, over 80% seen once. This CDR3 region has 15 residues. CDR1 is MNHNS, CDR2 SASEGT, per germline. V was pared by 11 bases and J by 4 bases, with 12 bases of the junction left unmatched. The sample consisted of PBMCs. V gene TRBV6-1 combines with J gene TRBJ2-2; 8 nucleotides line up with TRBD1. The TCR sequence derives from a woman aged 50 to 60 in good health and CMV-seropositive. The CDR3 bases are TGTGCCGCGAACAGGGGGACGGTCAGCACCGGGGAGCTGTTTTTT. Its translation is CAANRGTVSTGELFF.